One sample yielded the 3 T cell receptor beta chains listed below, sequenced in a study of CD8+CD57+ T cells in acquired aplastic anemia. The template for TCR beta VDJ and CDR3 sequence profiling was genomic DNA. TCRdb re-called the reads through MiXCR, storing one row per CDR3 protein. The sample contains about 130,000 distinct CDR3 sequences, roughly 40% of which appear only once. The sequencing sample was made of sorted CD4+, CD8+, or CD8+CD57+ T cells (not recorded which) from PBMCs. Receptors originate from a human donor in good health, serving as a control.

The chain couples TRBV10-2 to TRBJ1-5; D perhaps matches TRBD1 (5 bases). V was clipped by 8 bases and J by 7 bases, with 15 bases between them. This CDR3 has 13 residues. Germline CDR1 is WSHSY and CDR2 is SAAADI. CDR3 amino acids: CASRRAPRQPQHF. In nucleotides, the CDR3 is TGCGCCAGCCGCAGGGCCCCAAGACAGCCCCAGCATTTT.

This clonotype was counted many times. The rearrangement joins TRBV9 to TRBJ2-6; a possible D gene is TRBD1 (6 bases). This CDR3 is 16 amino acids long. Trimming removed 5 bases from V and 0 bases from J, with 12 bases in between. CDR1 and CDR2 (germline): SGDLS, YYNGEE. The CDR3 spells CASSWRGGSGANVLTF. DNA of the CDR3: TGTGCCAGCAGTTGGAGAGGGGGCTCTGGGGCCAACGTCCTGACTTTC.

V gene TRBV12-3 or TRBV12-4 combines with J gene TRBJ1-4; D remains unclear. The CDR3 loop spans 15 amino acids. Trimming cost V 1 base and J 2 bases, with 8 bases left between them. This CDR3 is CASSLGRWTNEKLFF. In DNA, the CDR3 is TGTGCCAGCAGTTTAGGTAGATGGACTAATGAAAAACTGTTTTTT.